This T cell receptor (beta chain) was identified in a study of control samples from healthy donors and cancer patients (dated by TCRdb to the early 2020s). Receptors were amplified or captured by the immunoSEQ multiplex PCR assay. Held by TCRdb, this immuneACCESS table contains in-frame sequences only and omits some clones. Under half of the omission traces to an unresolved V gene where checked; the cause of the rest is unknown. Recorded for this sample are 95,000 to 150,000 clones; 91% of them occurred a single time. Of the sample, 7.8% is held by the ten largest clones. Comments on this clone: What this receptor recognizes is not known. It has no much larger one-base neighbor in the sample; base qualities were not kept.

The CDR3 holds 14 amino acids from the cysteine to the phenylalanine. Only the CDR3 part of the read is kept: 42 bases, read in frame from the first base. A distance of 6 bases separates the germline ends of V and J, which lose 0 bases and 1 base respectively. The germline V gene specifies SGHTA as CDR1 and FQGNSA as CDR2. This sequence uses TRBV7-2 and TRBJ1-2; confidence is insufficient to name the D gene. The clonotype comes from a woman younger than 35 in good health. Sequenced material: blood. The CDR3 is CASSLAQFNYGYTF. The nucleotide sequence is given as TGTGCCAGCAGCTTAGCACAGTTTAACTATGGCTACACCTTC.